This T cell receptor (beta chain) emerged from a study of Ad26.COV2.S vaccination and SARS-CoV-2 variants. Study context: Into the muscle, Ad26.COV2.S was dosed once or twice, 56 days apart.

Treatment reported: some 20 received Ad26.COV2.S at low or high dose, single or two shots; about five received placebo; per-sample allocation not given. Collection of the samples took place on day 63 after the first injection of vaccine or placebo. J gave up 1 base and V 2 bases, and 7 bases lay outside the gene matches. The CDR3 has 16 amino acids. Germline V gene data show CDR1 as MNHNS and CDR2 as SASEGT. The protocol was immunoSEQ multiplex PCR, while the TCRdb copy is restricted to in-frame clones and leaves out a portion. The sample contains around 340,000 clones, around 89% of which appear only once.

The TCR comes from a person aged 18-60 years who received the Ad26.COV2.S COVID-19 vaccine or a placebo. The source was peripheral blood, collected in a trial of Ad26.COV2.S vaccine versus placebo. The chain has TRBV6-1 and TRBJ2-5, with 7 bases that match TRBD2. The CDR3 is CASSERIAGLQETQYF. CDR3 in DNA: TGTGCCAGCAGTGAAAGAATAGCGGGCCTCCAAGAGACCCAGTACTTC.